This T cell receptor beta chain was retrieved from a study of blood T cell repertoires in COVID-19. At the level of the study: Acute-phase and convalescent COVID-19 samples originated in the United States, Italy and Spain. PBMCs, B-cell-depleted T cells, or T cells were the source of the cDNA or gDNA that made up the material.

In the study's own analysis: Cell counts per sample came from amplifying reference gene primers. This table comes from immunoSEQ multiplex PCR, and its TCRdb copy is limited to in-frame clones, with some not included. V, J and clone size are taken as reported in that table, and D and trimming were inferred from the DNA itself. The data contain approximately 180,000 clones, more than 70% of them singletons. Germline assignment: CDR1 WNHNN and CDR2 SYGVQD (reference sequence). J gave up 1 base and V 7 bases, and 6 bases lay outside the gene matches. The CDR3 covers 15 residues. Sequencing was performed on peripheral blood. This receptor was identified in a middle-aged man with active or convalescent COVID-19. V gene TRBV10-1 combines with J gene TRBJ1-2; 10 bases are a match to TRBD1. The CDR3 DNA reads TGCGCCAGCACCGGACAGGGGGACCTTAACTATGGCTACACCTTC. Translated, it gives CASTGQGDLNYGYTF.